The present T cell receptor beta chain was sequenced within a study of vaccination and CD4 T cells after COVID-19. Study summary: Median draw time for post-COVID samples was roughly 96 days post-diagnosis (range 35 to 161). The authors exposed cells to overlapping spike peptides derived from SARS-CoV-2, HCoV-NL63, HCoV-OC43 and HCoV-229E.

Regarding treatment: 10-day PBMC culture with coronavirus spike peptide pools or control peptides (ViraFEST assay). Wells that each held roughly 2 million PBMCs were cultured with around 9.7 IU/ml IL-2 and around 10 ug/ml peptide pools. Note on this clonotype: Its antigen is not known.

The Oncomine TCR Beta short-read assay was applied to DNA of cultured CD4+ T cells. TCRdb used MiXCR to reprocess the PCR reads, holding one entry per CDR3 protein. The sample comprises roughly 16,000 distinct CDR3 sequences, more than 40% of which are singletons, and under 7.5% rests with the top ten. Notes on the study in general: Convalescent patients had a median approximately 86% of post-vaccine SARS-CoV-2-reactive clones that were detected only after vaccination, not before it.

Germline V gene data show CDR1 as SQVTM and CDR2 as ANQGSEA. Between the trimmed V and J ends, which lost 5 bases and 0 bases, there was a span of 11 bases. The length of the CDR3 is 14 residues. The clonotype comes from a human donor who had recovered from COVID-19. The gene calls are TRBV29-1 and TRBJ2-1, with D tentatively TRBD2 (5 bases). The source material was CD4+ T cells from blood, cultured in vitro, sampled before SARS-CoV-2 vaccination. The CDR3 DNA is TGCAGCGTTTCCAGCGGTAGCTCCTACAATGAGCAGTTCTTC. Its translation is CSVSSGSSYNEQFF.